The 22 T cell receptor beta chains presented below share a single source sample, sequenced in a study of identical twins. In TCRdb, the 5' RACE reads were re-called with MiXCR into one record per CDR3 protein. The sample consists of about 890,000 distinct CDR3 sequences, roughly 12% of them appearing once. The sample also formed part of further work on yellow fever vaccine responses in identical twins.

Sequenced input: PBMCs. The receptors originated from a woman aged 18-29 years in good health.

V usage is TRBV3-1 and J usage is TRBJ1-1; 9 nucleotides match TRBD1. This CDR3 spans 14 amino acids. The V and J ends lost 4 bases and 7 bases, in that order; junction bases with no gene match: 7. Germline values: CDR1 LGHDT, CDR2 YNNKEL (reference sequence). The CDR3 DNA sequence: TGTGCCAGCAGCCCCCGGGGACAGGGTGGTGAAGCTTTCTTT. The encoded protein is CASSPRGQGGEAFF.

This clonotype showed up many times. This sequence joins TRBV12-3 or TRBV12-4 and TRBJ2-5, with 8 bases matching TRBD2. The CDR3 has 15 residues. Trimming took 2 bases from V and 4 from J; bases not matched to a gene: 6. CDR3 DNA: TGTGCCAGCAGTTTATCGGGGACTAGTGGAGAGACCCAGTACTTC. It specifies CASSLSGTSGETQYF.

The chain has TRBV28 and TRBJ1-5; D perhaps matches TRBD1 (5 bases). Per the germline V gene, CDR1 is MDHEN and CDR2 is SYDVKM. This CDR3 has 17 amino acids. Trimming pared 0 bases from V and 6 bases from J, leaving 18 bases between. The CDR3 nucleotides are TGTGCCAGCAGTTTATGGGAAGGGGAAGTGGGAAGTCAGCCCCAGCATTTT. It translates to CASSLWEGEVGSQPQHF.

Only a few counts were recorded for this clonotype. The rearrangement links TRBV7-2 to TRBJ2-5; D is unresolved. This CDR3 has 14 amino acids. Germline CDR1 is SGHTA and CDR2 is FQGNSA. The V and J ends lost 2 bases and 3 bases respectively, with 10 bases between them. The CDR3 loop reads CASSLSYQKETQYF. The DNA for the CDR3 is TGTGCCAGCAGCTTAAGTTATCAGAAAGAGACCCAGTACTTC.

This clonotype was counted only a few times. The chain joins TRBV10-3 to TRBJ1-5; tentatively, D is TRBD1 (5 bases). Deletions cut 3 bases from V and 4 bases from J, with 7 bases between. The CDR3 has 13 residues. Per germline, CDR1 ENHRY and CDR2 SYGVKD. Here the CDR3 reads CAISDWGNQPQHF. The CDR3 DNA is TGTGCCATCAGTGACTGGGGGAATCAGCCCCAGCATTTT.

CDR3 bases: TGTGCCAGCAGCCGCCAGACTTTGGCGGCCAATGAGCAGTTCTTC. Translation gives CASSRQTLAANEQFF. V is TRBV7-9 and J is TRBJ2-1; D not certain. The germline CDR1 and CDR2 sequences are SEHNR and FQNEAQ (reference sequence). The V end was cut by 5 bases, the J end by 6 bases, with 17 bases between. This CDR3 region has 15 residues.

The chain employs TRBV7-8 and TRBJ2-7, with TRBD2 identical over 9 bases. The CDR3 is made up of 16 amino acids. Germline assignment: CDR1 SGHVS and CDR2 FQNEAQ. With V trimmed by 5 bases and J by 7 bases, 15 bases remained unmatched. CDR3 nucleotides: TGTGCCAGCAGCGTTTCATCTAGCGGGACCCTTGATGAGCAGTACTTC. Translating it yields CASSVSSSGTLDEQYF.

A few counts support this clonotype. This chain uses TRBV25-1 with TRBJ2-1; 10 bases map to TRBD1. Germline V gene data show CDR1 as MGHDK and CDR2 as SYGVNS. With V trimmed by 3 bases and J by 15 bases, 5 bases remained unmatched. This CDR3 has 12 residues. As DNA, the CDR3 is TGTGCCAGCAGTGAGGGGGACAGGGGTCCGTTCTTC. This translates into CASSEGDRGPFF. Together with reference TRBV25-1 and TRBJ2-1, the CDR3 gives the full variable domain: EADIYQTPRYLVIGTGKKITLECSQTMGHDKMYWYQQDPGMELHLIHYSYGVNSTEKGDLSSESTVSRIRTEHFPLTLESARPSHTSQYLCASSEGDRGPFFGPGTRLTVL.

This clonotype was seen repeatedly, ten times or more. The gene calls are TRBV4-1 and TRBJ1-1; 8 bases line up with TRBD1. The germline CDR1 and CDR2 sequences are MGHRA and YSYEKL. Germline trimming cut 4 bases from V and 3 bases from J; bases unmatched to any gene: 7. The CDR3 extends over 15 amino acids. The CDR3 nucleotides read TGCGCCAGCAGCCCTCGAGTGGACAGGGACACTGAAGCTTTCTTT. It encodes CASSPRVDRDTEAFF.

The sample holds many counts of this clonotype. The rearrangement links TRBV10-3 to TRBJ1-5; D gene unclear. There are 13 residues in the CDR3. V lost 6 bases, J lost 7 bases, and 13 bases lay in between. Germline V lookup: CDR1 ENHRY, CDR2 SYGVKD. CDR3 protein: CAISDSVGQPQHF. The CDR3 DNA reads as TGTGCCATCAGCGACTCAGTGGGACAGCCCCAGCATTTT.

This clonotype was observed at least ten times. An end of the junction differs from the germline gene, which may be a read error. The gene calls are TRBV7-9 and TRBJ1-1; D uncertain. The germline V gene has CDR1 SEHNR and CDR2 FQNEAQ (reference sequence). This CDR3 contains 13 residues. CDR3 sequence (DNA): TGCGCCAGCAGCTTGATGGGGAACACTGAAGCTTTCTTT. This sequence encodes CASSLMGNTEAFF.

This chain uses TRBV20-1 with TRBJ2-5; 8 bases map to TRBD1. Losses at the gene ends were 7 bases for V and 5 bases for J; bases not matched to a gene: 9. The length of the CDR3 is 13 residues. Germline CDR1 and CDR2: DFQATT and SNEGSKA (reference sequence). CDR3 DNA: TGCAGTGGAGACAGGGGTCGTAGGGAGACCCAGTACTTC. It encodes CSGDRGRRETQYF.

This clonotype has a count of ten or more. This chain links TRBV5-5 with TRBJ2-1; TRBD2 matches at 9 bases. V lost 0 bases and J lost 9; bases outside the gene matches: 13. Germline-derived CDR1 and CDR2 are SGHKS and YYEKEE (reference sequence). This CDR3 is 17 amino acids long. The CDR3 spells CASSLAPSAGGSSEQFF. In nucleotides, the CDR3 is TGTGCCAGCAGCTTGGCCCCCTCGGCGGGGGGGTCCTCTGAGCAGTTCTTC.

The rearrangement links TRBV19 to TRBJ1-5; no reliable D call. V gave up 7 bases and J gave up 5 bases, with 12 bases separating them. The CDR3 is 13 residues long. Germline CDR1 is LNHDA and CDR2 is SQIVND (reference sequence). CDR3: CASIGRRDQPQHF. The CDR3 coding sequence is TGTGCCAGTATAGGGCGACGGGATCAGCCCCAGCATTTT.

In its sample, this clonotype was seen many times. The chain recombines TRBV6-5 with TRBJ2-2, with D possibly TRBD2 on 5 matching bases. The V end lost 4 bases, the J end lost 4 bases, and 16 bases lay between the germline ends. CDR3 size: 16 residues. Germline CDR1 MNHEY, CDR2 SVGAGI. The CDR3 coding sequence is TGTGCCAGCAGTTTAAGGCCCGGGGTAGTCACCGGGGAGCTGTTTTTT. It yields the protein CASSLRPGVVTGELFF.

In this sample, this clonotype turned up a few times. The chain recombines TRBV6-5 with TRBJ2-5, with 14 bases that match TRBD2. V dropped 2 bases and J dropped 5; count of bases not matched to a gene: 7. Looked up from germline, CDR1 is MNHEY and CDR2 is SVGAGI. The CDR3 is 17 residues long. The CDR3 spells CASSYKGTSGSVETQYF. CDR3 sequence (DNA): TGTGCCAGCAGTTACAAAGGGACTAGCGGGAGCGTCGAGACCCAGTACTTC.

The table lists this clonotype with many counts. The CDR3, as DNA: TGCGCCAGCAGCCAAGGGTGGGGAAATGAAAAACTGTTTTTT. Protein: CASSQGWGNEKLFF. This rearrangement joins TRBV4-1 to TRBJ1-4, with D unclear. The V and J ends lost 1 base and 5 bases respectively, with 8 bases between them. This CDR3 spans 14 amino acids. From germline, CDR1 is MGHRA and CDR2 YSYEKL.

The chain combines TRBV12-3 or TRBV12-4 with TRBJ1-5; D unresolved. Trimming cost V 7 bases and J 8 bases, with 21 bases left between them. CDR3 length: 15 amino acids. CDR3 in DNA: TGTGCCAGCATATCTGGGCAAGGGCGGAATGAGCCCCAGCATTTT. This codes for CASISGQGRNEPQHF.

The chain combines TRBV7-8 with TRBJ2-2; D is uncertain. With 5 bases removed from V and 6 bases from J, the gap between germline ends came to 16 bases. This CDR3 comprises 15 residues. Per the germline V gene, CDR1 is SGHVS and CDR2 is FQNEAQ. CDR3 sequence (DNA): TGTGCCAGCAGCCAGGACGGAATTGCGGCCGGGGAGCTGTTTTTT. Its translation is CASSQDGIAAGELFF.

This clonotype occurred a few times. The CDR3 coding sequence is TGCGCCAGCAGCGCCGGGACTAGCGGGAGAGAAGCTGGTGAGCAGTTCTTC. It encodes CASSAGTSGREAGEQFF. The rearrangement joins TRBV5-1 to TRBJ2-1; 14 positions agree with TRBD2. This CDR3 comprises 17 residues. The germline V gene has CDR1 SGHRS and CDR2 YFSETQ. Trimming took 4 bases from V and 9 from J; bases not matched to a gene: 12.

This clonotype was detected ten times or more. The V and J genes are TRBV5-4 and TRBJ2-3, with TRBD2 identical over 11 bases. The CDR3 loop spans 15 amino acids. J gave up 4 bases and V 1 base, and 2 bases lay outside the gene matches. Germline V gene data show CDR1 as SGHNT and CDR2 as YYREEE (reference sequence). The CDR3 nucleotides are TGTGCCAGCAGCTTGACTAGCGGGGGCCCAGATACGCAGTATTTT. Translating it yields CASSLTSGGPDTQYF. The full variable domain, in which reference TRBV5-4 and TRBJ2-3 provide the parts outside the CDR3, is ETGVTQSPTHLIKTRGQQVTLRCSSQSGHNTVSWYQQALGQGPQFIFQYYREEENGRGNFPPRFSGLQFPNYSSELNVNALELDDSALYLCASSLTSGGPDTQYFGPGTRLTVL.

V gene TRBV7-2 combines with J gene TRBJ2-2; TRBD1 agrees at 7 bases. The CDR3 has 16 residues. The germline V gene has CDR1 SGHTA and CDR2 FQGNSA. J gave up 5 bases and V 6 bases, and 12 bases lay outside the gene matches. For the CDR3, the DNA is TGTGCCAGCAGTCAAATTAACAGGGGCGGTACCGGGGAGCTGTTTTTT. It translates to CASSQINRGGTGELFF. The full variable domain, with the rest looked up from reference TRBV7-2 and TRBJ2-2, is GAGVSQSPSNKVTEKGKDVELRCDPISGHTALYWYRQSLGQGLEFLIYFQGNSAPDKSGLPSDRFSAERTGGSVSTLTIQRTQQEDSAVYLCASSQINRGGTGELFFGEGSRLTVL.